Below are 25 T cell receptor beta chains sequenced from a single sample in a study of Ad26.COV2.S vaccination and SARS-CoV-2 variants. Treatment of the sample: 19 received Ad26.COV2.S at low or high dose, single or two shots; several received placebo; per-sample allocation not given. Day 63 after the first vaccine or placebo injection was the time point for sampling. The table came from immunoSEQ multiplex PCR; TCRdb's copy has only in-frame clones and leaves some out. Among about half a million clones, 89% were seen once, and the ten largest hold 1.5% to 2%. Specimen: peripheral blood, collected in a trial of Ad26.COV2.S vaccine versus placebo. Source of these receptors: a person aged 18-60 years who received the Ad26.COV2.S COVID-19 vaccine or a placebo.

As regards this clone: The junction differs from germline at one of its ends, possibly a read error. The CDR3 here is CASSEPGRGF. CDR3 DNA: TGTGCCAGCAGTGAACCGGGGCGCGGGTTT. The chain carries TRBV2 and TRBJ1-1; maybe TRBD1 (5 bases). The length of the CDR3 is 10 residues. CDR1 is SNHLY and CDR2 is FYNNEI in the germline V gene.

The J gene is TRBJ1-2, the V gene TRBV2, with 7 bases aligning to TRBD1. The CDR3 covers 13 residues. Trimming took 8 bases from V and 0 from J; bases not matched to a gene: 3. Germline V CDR1 and CDR2: SNHLY, FYNNEI. CDR3: CASGGGANYGYTF. CDR3 coding DNA: TGTGCCAGCGGAGGGGGCGCTAACTATGGCTACACCTTC.

V is TRBV29-1 and J is TRBJ2-1; 8 bases map to TRBD1. Germline V lookup: CDR1 SQVTM, CDR2 ANQGSEA. V was clipped by 4 bases and J by 6 bases; unmatched bases: 5. The CDR3 runs 13 residues. The DNA for the CDR3 is TGCAGCGTTGGACAGGGGACGCGCAATGAGCAGTTCTTC. Protein product: CSVGQGTRNEQFF.

The chain joins TRBV29-1 to TRBJ1-5, with TRBD1 matching 8 bases. The V gene's germline CDR1 is SQVTM and CDR2 ANQGSEA. The V and J ends lost 4 bases and 7 bases, in that order; junction bases with no gene match: 9. The CDR3 extends over 14 amino acids. The CDR3 DNA follows: TGCAGCGTTGGTGGCAGGGGGCAGGGCCAGCCCCAGCATTTT. It is translated as CSVGGRGQGQPQHF.

The rearrangement links TRBV18 to TRBJ2-7, with 8 bases matching TRBD2. From germline, CDR1 is KGHSH and CDR2 LQKENI. The CDR3 loop spans 16 amino acids. Losses at the gene ends were 6 bases for V and 1 base for J; bases not matched to a gene: 11. The CDR3: CASSPLAGGSSYEQYF. The CDR3 nucleotides read TGTGCCAGCTCGCCTTTGGCGGGGGGATCGTCCTACGAGCAGTACTTC.

The CDR3 DNA sequence: TGTGCCAGCAGCTTAACAGGGACAGCCAAAAACATTCAGTACTTC. Its translation: CASSLTGTAKNIQYF. This chain joins TRBV7-9 and TRBJ2-4; D is possibly TRBD1 (6 bases). Looked up from germline, CDR1 is SEHNR and CDR2 is FQNEAQ (reference sequence). Trimming shortened V by 2 bases and J by 0 bases, and 8 bases separated the two germline ends. This CDR3 region has 15 residues. Drawing the rest from reference TRBV7-9 and TRBJ2-4, the complete variable domain is DTGVSQNPRHKITKRGQNVTFRCDPISEHNRLYWYRQTLGQGPEFLTYFQNEAQLEKSRLLSDRFSAERPKGSFSTLEIQRTEQGDSAMYLCASSLTGTAKNIQYFGAGTRLSVL.

CDR3: CASSYRSVNSNQPQHF. CDR3 DNA: TGTGCCAGCAGTTACCGTTCAGTCAATAGTAATCAGCCCCAGCATTTT. The rearrangement uses TRBV6-6 and TRBJ1-5, with no clear D. The CDR3 sequence is 16 residues long. V was pared by 2 bases and J by 4 bases, with 15 bases between. Germline CDR1 is MNHNY and CDR2 is SVGAGI (reference sequence).

The CDR3 nucleotides read TGTGCCAGCAGCTTGGGACTAGCGGGGACCGTACCAGATACGCAGTATTTT. Protein sequence: CASSLGLAGTVPDTQYF. The chain has TRBV7-3 and TRBJ2-3; TRBD2 matches at 13 bases. Germline assignment: CDR1 SGHTA and CDR2 FQGTGA. Trimming cost V 3 bases and J 4 bases; bases outside gene matches: 7. CDR3 length equals 17 residues.

The J gene is TRBJ1-5, the V gene TRBV2; D unclear. Trimming took 2 bases from V and 6 from J, leaving 20 bases between them. The CDR3 is 17 amino acids. CDR1 SNHLY and CDR2 FYNNEI come from the germline V gene. CDR3 sequence: CASSESGSQVYAQPQHF. CDR3 in DNA: TGTGCCAGCAGTGAATCAGGTTCTCAGGTCTACGCTCAGCCCCAGCATTTT. The full variable domain, rest sourced from reference TRBV2 and TRBJ1-5, is EPEVTQTPSHQVTQMGQEVILRCVPISNHLYFYWYRQILGQKVEFLVSFYNNEISEKSEIFDDQFSVERPDGSNFTLKIRSTKLEDSAMYFCASSESGSQVYAQPQHFGDGTRLSIL.

Worth noting for this clone: A read error may account for a junction end that differs from germline. The V gene is TRBV7-7, the J gene TRBJ2-1, with D unclear. Per germline, CDR1 SSHAT and CDR2 FNYEAQ (reference sequence). The CDR3 spans 13 residues. The CDR3 DNA follows: TGTGCTAGCAGCTTCAGGCCTGGTGATGAGCAGTTCTTC. Its protein product is CASSFRPGDEQFF. Complete variable domain (other parts from reference TRBV7-7 and TRBJ2-1): GAGVSQSPRYKVTKRGQDVTLRCDPISSHATLYWYQQALGQGPEFLTYFNYEAQPDKSGLPSDRFSAERPEGSISTLTIQRTEQRDSAMYRCASSFRPGDEQFFGPGTRLTVL.

This clone has just a few counts. V usage is TRBV10-2 and J usage is TRBJ2-3; D ambiguous. The V end lost 4 bases, the J end lost 0 bases, and 8 bases lay between the germline ends. Germline CDR1 is WSHSY and CDR2 is SAAADI. The CDR3 length is 14 residues. The DNA of the CDR3 is TGCGCCAGCAGTGCGGTTACCAGCACAGATACGCAGTATTTT. Its protein is CASSAVTSTDTQYF.

The V call is TRBV10-3, the J call TRBJ1-2; 7 positions agree with TRBD1. The V gene's germline CDR1 is ENHRY and CDR2 SYGVKD. The CDR3 sequence is 14 residues long. J gave up 0 bases and V 3 bases, and 1 base lay outside the gene matches. The CDR3 nucleotides read TGTGCCATCAGTGACGGGACAGCTAACTATGGCTACACCTTC. As protein: CAISDGTANYGYTF.

A word on this clone: This CDR3 is also generated by other DNA sequences in the sample. Written as DNA, the CDR3 is TGTGCCAGCAGCTCCGGGGGCACTGAAGCTTTCTTT. Translated: CASSSGGTEAFF. The J gene is TRBJ1-1, the V gene TRBV7-9; TRBD1 is a possible D gene (5 bases). Germline lookup yields CDR1 SEHNR and CDR2 FQNEAQ (reference sequence). Trimming shortened V by 4 bases and J by 4 bases, and 7 bases separated the two germline ends. CDR3 size: 12 residues.

On this clone: Other DNA sequences in the same sample also yield this CDR3. This chain uses TRBV12-3 or TRBV12-4 with TRBJ1-2; D call uncertain. This CDR3 region has 11 residues. The germline V and J ends were trimmed by 3 bases and 5 bases, with 4 bases remaining between them. The chain's CDR3 is CASSFGYGYTF. CDR3 DNA: TGTGCCAGCAGTTTTGGGTATGGCTACACCTTC.

The chain uses TRBV10-1 and TRBJ1-1; a possible D gene is TRBD1 (5 bases). The germline V and J ends were trimmed by 2 bases and 3 bases, with 10 bases remaining between them. Germline CDR1 WNHNN, CDR2 SYGVQD (reference sequence). This CDR3 is built from 14 residues. CDR3: CASSEMARDTEAFF. DNA for the CDR3: TGCGCCAGCAGTGAGATGGCCAGGGACACTGAAGCTTTCTTT.

This clone was observed a handful of times. V and J are TRBV3-1 (or the pseudogene TRBV3-2) and TRBJ1-5, with unresolved D. CDR3 length equals 15 residues. V lost 1 base to trimming and J lost 8 bases, with 15 bases between them. Germline values: CDR1 LGHDT, CDR2 YNNKEL (reference sequence). The CDR3 sequence is CASSQGWKLAKPQHF. CDR3 bases: TGTGCCAGCAGCCAAGGGTGGAAACTCGCCAAGCCCCAGCATTTT.

This clone has a handful of counts. The chain carries TRBV28 and TRBJ1-2, with 7 bases matching TRBD1. The CDR3 spans 14 residues. The germline V gene has CDR1 MDHEN and CDR2 SYDVKM. V lost 6 bases to trimming and J lost 9 bases; unmatched junction nucleotides: 13. The CDR3 coding sequence is TGTGCCAGCAGACGCCCGGGACAGATAAGGAGCTACACCTTC. Its translation: CASRRPGQIRSYTF.

This chain uses TRBV7-3 with TRBJ2-3, with TRBD2 matching over 9 bases. This CDR3 comprises 15 residues. The ends lost 5 bases at V and 2 bases at J; junction bases unmatched: 5. CDR1 SGHTA and CDR2 FQGTGA come from the germline V gene. CDR3 sequence (DNA): TGTGCCAGCAGCCCCGGACTAGCGCCCACAGATACGCAGTATTTT. The encoded protein is CASSPGLAPTDTQYF.

This clone was observed a single time. The chain recombines TRBV28 with TRBJ2-1, with 11 bases aligning to TRBD2. After removal of 0 bases from V and 1 base from J, the junction contained 2 bases not matched to a gene. Germline V gene data show CDR1 as MDHEN and CDR2 as SYDVKM. The CDR3 has 17 amino acids. CDR3 DNA: TGTGCCAGCAGTTTATGGGGGACTAGCGGATCCTACAATGAGCAGTTCTTC. Translation: CASSLWGTSGSYNEQFF.

The chain couples TRBV24-1 to TRBJ2-7; D uncertain. V shed 2 bases and J shed 0 bases, with 10 bases lying between them. CDR3 length: 15 residues. CDR1 is KGHDR and CDR2 is SFDVKD in the germline V gene. The CDR3 is CATSDSAQSSYEQYF. CDR3 DNA sequence: TGTGCCACCAGTGATTCAGCCCAGAGCTCCTACGAGCAGTACTTC.

The chain employs TRBV28 and TRBJ1-4; 10 bases align to TRBD1. Germline V gene data show CDR1 as MDHEN and CDR2 as SYDVKM. The CDR3 is 16 amino acids. With V trimmed by 5 bases and J by 5 bases, 8 bases remained unmatched. CDR3 region: CASSRPLDRGNEKLFF. CDR3 bases: TGTGCCAGCAGTAGACCACTGGACAGGGGGAATGAAAAACTGTTTTTT.

This chain links TRBV5-4 with TRBJ2-2, with unresolved D. CDR1 and CDR2 (germline): SGHNT, YYREEE (reference sequence). V lost 1 base and J lost 4, with 14 bases in between. This CDR3 is built from 16 residues. The CDR3 here is CASSLKLEQSTGELFF. CDR3 coding DNA: TGTGCCAGCAGCTTGAAATTAGAACAGAGCACCGGGGAGCTGTTTTTT.

A few counts support this clone. This chain joins TRBV21-1 and TRBJ1-5; the table's D call, TRBD1, was not checked against the DNA. TRBV21-1 is a pseudogene locus. The CDR3 length is 20 residues. DNA of the CDR3: TGTGCCAGGGAAGCATCAGGACAGGGGGTTCCTAAACGAGTTTATCAGCCCCAGCATTTT. This sequence encodes CAREASGQGVPKRVYQPQHF.

This clone was picked up one time. The V and J genes are TRBV9 and TRBJ2-1; maybe TRBD2 (6 bases). Germline CDR1 and CDR2: SGDLS and YYNGEE. The CDR3 runs 17 residues. V was trimmed by 6 bases and J by 9 bases, leaving 28 bases between them. CDR3 in amino acids: CASNKGGPYGGAGEQFF. The CDR3 nucleotides read TGTGCCAGCAACAAAGGAGGCCCTTACGGAGGGGCGGGTGAGCAGTTCTTC. Full variable domain (outside the CDR3, taken from reference TRBV9 and TRBJ2-1): DSGVTQTPKHLITATGQRVTLRCSPRSGDLSVYWYQQSLDQGLQFLIQYYNGEERAKGNILERFSAQQFPDLHSELNLSSLELGDSALYFCASNKGGPYGGAGEQFFGPGTRLTVL.

J is TRBJ2-3 and V is TRBV10-3; 11 nucleotides align to TRBD2. V gave up 3 bases and J gave up 3 bases; unmatched junction bases: 2. The germline V gene has CDR1 ENHRY and CDR2 SYGVKD. The length of the CDR3 is 15 residues. The CDR3 sequence: CAISELAGETDTQYF. As DNA, the CDR3 is TGTGCCATCAGTGAACTAGCGGGAGAAACAGATACGCAGTATTTT.